This entry lists 6 T cell receptor beta chains sequenced from one sample in a study of blood T cell repertoires in COVID-19 (dated by TCRdb to about 2020). The method behind the library was the immunoSEQ multiplex PCR assay. TCRdb obtained this table from immuneACCESS and retained in-frame rearrangements with V and J assigned. These tables miss some clones; where compared with another copy, unresolved V genes account for less than half of the shortfall, and the remainder is unexplained. The sample table contains some 99,000 clones; only one count was recorded for about 79% of them. The ten largest make up under 8% of the sample. Sequenced sample: peripheral blood. The source of these receptors is a woman older than 75 with active or convalescent COVID-19.

The V and J genes are TRBV3-1 (or the pseudogene TRBV3-2) and TRBJ1-2, with 7 nucleotides matching TRBD1. Germline loops: CDR1 LGHDT, CDR2 YNNKEL (reference sequence). V shed 4 bases, J shed 3 bases, and the junction held 11 bases outside the gene matches. CDR3 length equals 16 residues. The CDR3 region is CASSLMTTGDYYGYTF. The CDR3 coding sequence is TGTGCCAGCAGCCTGATGACCACAGGGGATTACTATGGCTACACCTTC.

The rearrangement uses TRBV28 and TRBJ1-5, with 7 bases matching TRBD1. V was pared by 4 bases and J by 4 bases, with 7 bases of the junction left unmatched. CDR3 length: 15 residues. Per the germline V gene, CDR1 is MDHEN and CDR2 is SYDVKM. CDR3 loop: CASSSGQPDNQPQHF. The CDR3 DNA is TGTGCCAGCAGTTCGGGACAGCCAGATAATCAGCCCCAGCATTTT.

The chain links TRBV3-1 (or the pseudogene TRBV3-2) to TRBJ2-2, with D possibly TRBD1 on 5 matching bases. The CDR3 has 17 amino acids. CDR1 LGHDT and CDR2 YNNKEL come from the germline V gene (reference sequence). V dropped 1 base and J dropped 0 bases, with 12 bases sitting between them. CDR3: CASSQVRAHANTGELFF. CDR3 nucleotide sequence: TGTGCCAGCAGCCAAGTCAGGGCTCACGCGAACACCGGGGAGCTGTTTTTT.

The V and J genes are TRBV7-8 and TRBJ2-7, with 7 bases lining up with TRBD1. Trimming cost V 5 bases and J 1 base; bases outside gene matches: 8. The CDR3 is 15 residues long. CDR1 and CDR2 from the germline V gene are SGHVS and FQNEAQ. Written as DNA, the CDR3 is TGTGCCAGCAGCGTACAGGGGACCCTTTCCTACGAGCAGTACTTC. This gives the protein CASSVQGTLSYEQYF.

This clone was detected only a few times. The rearrangement joins TRBV11-2 to TRBJ2-7; TRBD2 agrees at 9 bases. This CDR3 has 15 residues. Per the germline V gene, CDR1 is SGHAT and CDR2 is FQNNGV. The V and J ends lost 1 base and 7 bases, in that order; junction bases with no gene match: 8. CDR3 loop: CASSLAGGRGAEQYF. CDR3 nucleotide sequence: TGTGCCAGCAGCTTAGCAGGCGGGAGGGGAGCTGAGCAGTACTTC.

The gene calls are TRBV6-1 and TRBJ2-5; possibly TRBD2 for D (6 bases). Germline-derived CDR1 and CDR2 are MNHNS and SASEGT. The CDR3 covers 15 residues. With 3 bases removed from V and 2 bases from J, the gap between germline ends came to 13 bases. CDR3 loop: CASSEGLIGQETQYF. The CDR3 DNA sequence: TGTGCCAGCAGTGAGGGACTTATCGGACAAGAGACCCAGTACTTC.